These 21 T cell receptor beta chains came from one sample sequenced in a study of blood T cell repertoires in COVID-19 (TCRdb year 2020). The library was produced with the immunoSEQ multiplex PCR assay. Entries here come from immuneACCESS through TCRdb and include only in-frame sequences with V and J called. Some clones fail to appear in such tables; in the studies checked, an unresolved V gene covers under half of the shortfall, and the cause of the remainder is unknown. The sample data list 150,000 to 200,000 clones, and around 82% of these were observed just once. The top ten constitute 13% to 15% of the sample. Sequencing was done on a sample of peripheral blood. These receptor sequences come from a man between 18 and 35 years old with active or convalescent COVID-19.

This sequence joins TRBV25-1 and TRBJ2-3; weak D call: TRBD1 (10 bases). V dropped 11 bases and J dropped 2 bases, with 23 bases sitting between them. Germline-derived CDR1 and CDR2 are MGHDK and SYGVNS. CDR3 length: 16 amino acids. The CDR3 region has the DNA TGTGCCGACAGGGGGCTAGCGGGAATTCCCACAGATACGCAGTATTTT. It specifies CADRGLAGIPTDTQYF.

This chain links TRBV6-5 with TRBJ2-3, with TRBD2 matching over 8 bases. The V segment lost 8 bases and the J segment 0 bases; nucleotides outside the gene matches: 7. Per germline, CDR1 MNHEY and CDR2 SVGAGI. The CDR3 is made up of 15 amino acids. The CDR3 nucleotides are TGTGCCAGCCAAAAAGCGGGGGCTAGCACAGATACGCAGTATTTT. This sequence encodes CASQKAGASTDTQYF.

The chain links TRBV5-6 to TRBJ2-1; unclear D gene. The CDR3 spans 15 residues. Germline CDR1 is SGHDT and CDR2 is YYEEEE. V lost 0 bases to trimming and J lost 5 bases, with 12 bases between them. The CDR3 region is CASSLEVRANNEQFF. The CDR3 nucleotides are TGTGCCAGCAGCTTGGAAGTGCGCGCCAACAATGAGCAGTTCTTC.

This clone was recorded once. V is TRBV7-9 and J is TRBJ1-1; TRBD1 aligns across 8 bases. After removal of 6 bases from V and 5 bases from J, the junction contained 17 bases not matched to a gene. Germline lookup yields CDR1 SEHNR and CDR2 FQNEAQ (reference sequence). This CDR3 comprises 17 residues. The CDR3 DNA follows: TGTGCCAGCAGTCCTGCTGGGCAGGGGGCAAGAGGGACTGAAGCTTTCTTT. Translation: CASSPAGQGARGTEAFF.

V and J are TRBV12-3 or TRBV12-4 and TRBJ1-2, with 8 bases that match TRBD1. J was trimmed by 4 bases and V by 6 bases; bases with no gene match: 4. There are 13 residues in the CDR3. The CDR3: CASSPQGGYGYTF. For the CDR3, the DNA is TGTGCCAGCAGCCCACAGGGGGGCTATGGCTACACCTTC.

The chain has TRBV5-1 and TRBJ1-4; D unclear. V dropped 4 bases and J dropped 4 bases, with 11 bases sitting between them. CDR3 length: 14 amino acids. Germline assignment: CDR1 SGHRS and CDR2 YFSETQ. The CDR3 DNA reads as TGCGCCAGCAGCGAAGCCGGGGATAATGAAAAACTGTTTTTT. Translating gives CASSEAGDNEKLFF.

A few counts support this clone. The chain uses TRBV19 and TRBJ1-4, with 7 bases aligning to TRBD1. The CDR3 is 15 residues long. Germline V gene lookup returns CDR1 LNHDA and CDR2 SQIVND (reference sequence). With 3 bases clipped from V and 8 bases from J, the junction kept 9 bases outside the gene matches. CDR3 loop: CASSILRQGGEKLFF. The CDR3 DNA reads as TGTGCCAGTAGTATTCTACGACAGGGTGGGGAAAAACTGTTTTTT.

The chain employs TRBV5-6 and TRBJ1-5; 7 positions agree with TRBD1. CDR3 length equals 14 residues. In germline, CDR1 is SGHDT, CDR2 YYEEEE. With 1 base clipped from V and 6 bases from J, the junction kept 4 bases outside the gene matches. CDR3 bases: TGTGCCAGCAGCTTGCGGACAGGCACTCAGCCCCAGCATTTT. Translation gives CASSLRTGTQPQHF.

V usage is TRBV12-3 or TRBV12-4 and J usage is TRBJ1-2; D perhaps matches TRBD1 (6 bases). Trimming left V 5 bases short and J 8 bases short, with 15 bases between. CDR3 length equals 13 residues. The CDR3 region has the DNA TGTGCCAGCAGTCCCCAGGGGCGCAGAGGCTACACCTTC. Translated: CASSPQGRRGYTF.

The V call is TRBV2, the J call TRBJ2-4; 11 bases are shared with TRBD2. Germline trimming cut 6 bases from V and 0 bases from J; bases unmatched to any gene: 10. The germline V gene encodes CDR1 SNHLY and CDR2 FYNNEI. This CDR3 contains 18 residues. CDR3 sequence: CASSKRVAGGRAKNIQYF. The CDR3 nucleotides read TGTGCCAGCAGCAAAAGAGTAGCGGGGGGGCGAGCCAAAAACATTCAGTACTTC.

The V and J genes are TRBV30 and TRBJ1-5; D not resolved. The CDR3 loop spans 14 amino acids. V gave up 2 bases and J gave up 1 base, with 9 bases separating them. Looked up from germline, CDR1 is GTSNPN and CDR2 is SVGIG (reference sequence). The DNA of the CDR3 is TGTGCCTGGAGTCCGGGAGGGAGCAATCAGCCCCAGCATTTT. Its protein is CAWSPGGSNQPQHF.

This clone has more than one count but fewer than ten. Other DNA sequences in the sample encode the same CDR3. The chain recombines TRBV2 with TRBJ1-5; 10 nucleotides align to TRBD1. The CDR3 length is 15 residues. J gave up 0 bases and V 4 bases, and 0 bases lay outside the gene matches. The germline V gene has CDR1 SNHLY and CDR2 FYNNEI. The CDR3 here is CASSGDRGSNQPQHF. CDR3 sequence (DNA): TGTGCCAGCAGTGGGGACAGGGGTAGCAATCAGCCCCAGCATTTT.

V and J are TRBV29-1 and TRBJ1-1; D not resolved. The germline V and J ends were trimmed by 6 bases and 0 bases, with 11 bases remaining between them. CDR3 length equals 13 residues. Per germline, CDR1 SQVTM and CDR2 ANQGSEA. CDR3 sequence (DNA): TGCAGCGTGAAACACGCCCTGAACACTGAAGCTTTCTTT. It translates to CSVKHALNTEAFF.

The count of this clone is one. The rearrangement joins TRBV25-1 to TRBJ1-2, with D possibly being TRBD1 (5 bases). The CDR3 spans 13 residues. Germline CDR1 is MGHDK and CDR2 is SYGVNS. Trimming removed 2 bases from V and 8 bases from J, with 12 bases in between. The CDR3 loop reads CASSEPGLGGYTF. CDR3 nucleotides: TGTGCCAGCAGTGAACCAGGGTTAGGAGGCTACACCTTC.

V gene TRBV19 combines with J gene TRBJ1-2; D is perhaps TRBD1 (6 bases). Looked up from germline, CDR1 is LNHDA and CDR2 is SQIVND (reference sequence). The CDR3 is 15 amino acids. With 3 bases removed from V and 5 bases from J, the gap between germline ends came to 16 bases. The CDR3 protein is CASSIRTALNYGYTF. The CDR3 DNA reads TGTGCCAGTAGTATCCGGACAGCGTTAAATTATGGCTACACCTTC.

The gene calls are TRBV5-1 and TRBJ2-3, with TRBD1 identical over 8 bases. V dropped 3 bases and J dropped 4; count of bases not matched to a gene: 7. The CDR3 is 15 residues long. The germline V gene has CDR1 SGHRS and CDR2 YFSETQ. The CDR3, as DNA: TGCGCCAGCAGCTCTGCCGGACAGGGACCAGATACGCAGTATTTT. Amino acid sequence: CASSSAGQGPDTQYF.

This clone was found a few times. The rearrangement uses TRBV19 and TRBJ1-5; tentatively, D is TRBD1 (6 bases). Germline V gene lookup returns CDR1 LNHDA and CDR2 SQIVND (reference sequence). V was clipped by 6 bases and J by 3 bases, with 18 bases between them. The CDR3 length is 16 residues. The CDR3 protein is CASSGGPAGINQPQHF. DNA of the CDR3: TGTGCCAGTAGCGGGGGGCCCGCTGGGATCAATCAGCCCCAGCATTTT. Complete variable domain (other parts from reference TRBV19 and TRBJ1-5): DGGITQSPKYLFRKEGQNVTLSCEQNLNHDAMYWYRQDPGQGLRLIYYSQIVNDFQKGDIAEGYSVSREKKESFPLTVTSAQKNPTAFYLCASSGGPAGINQPQHFGDGTRLSIL.

This rearrangement joins TRBV28 to TRBJ2-2; D ambiguous. The CDR3 loop spans 13 amino acids. Trimming removed 4 bases from V and 8 bases from J, with 11 bases in between. The V gene's germline CDR1 is MDHEN and CDR2 SYDVKM. The CDR3 loop is CASSSIIPGELFF. DNA for the CDR3: TGTGCCAGCAGTTCTATAATCCCAGGGGAGCTGTTTTTT.

The genes are TRBV6-5 and TRBJ1-2; D is perhaps TRBD1 (5 bases). Germline loops: CDR1 MNHEY, CDR2 SVGAGI. V shed 7 bases and J shed 8 bases, with 17 bases lying between them. The CDR3 is made up of 13 amino acids. In DNA, the CDR3 is TGTGCCAGCAAACCAGCAGGGCGGATCGGCTACACCTTC. It is translated as CASKPAGRIGYTF.

The CDR3 is CASSELVYEQYF. The DNA for the CDR3 is TGTGCCAGCAGTGAATTAGTCTACGAGCAGTACTTC. The chain uses TRBV6-1 and TRBJ2-7; no clear D gene. This CDR3 comprises 12 residues. V lost 2 bases and J lost 3, with 5 bases in between. Germline CDR1 is MNHNS and CDR2 is SASEGT.

The chain is built from TRBV29-1 and TRBJ1-1; TRBD1 might be the D (5 bases). The CDR3 runs 14 residues. CDR1 is SQVTM and CDR2 is ANQGSEA in the germline V gene. V lost 5 bases and J lost 11, with 24 bases in between. The CDR3 region has the DNA TGCAGCGTTAACTTTGCGTCGATCACAGGTGGGGCTTTCTTT. It yields the protein CSVNFASITGGAFF.